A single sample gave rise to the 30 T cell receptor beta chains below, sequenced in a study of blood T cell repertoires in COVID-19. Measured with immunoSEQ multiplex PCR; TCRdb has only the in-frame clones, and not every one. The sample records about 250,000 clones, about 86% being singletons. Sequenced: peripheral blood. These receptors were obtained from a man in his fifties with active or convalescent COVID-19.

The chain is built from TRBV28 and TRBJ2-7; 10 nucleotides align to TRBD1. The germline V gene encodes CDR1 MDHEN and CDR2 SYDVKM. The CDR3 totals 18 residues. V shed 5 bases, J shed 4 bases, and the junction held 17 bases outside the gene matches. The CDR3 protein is CASSPEGGAGQGRYEQYF. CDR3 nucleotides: TGTGCCAGCAGTCCCGAAGGGGGTGCGGGACAGGGGAGGTACGAGCAGTACTTC.

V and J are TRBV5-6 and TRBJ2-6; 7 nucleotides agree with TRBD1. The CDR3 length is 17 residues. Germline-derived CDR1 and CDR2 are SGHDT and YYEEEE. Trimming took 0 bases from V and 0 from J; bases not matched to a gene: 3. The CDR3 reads CASSLAQGVSGANVLTF. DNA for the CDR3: TGTGCCAGCAGCTTGGCCCAGGGGGTCTCTGGGGCCAACGTCCTGACTTTC. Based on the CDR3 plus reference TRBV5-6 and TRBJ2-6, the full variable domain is DAGVTQSPTHLIKTRGQQVTLRCSPKSGHDTVSWYQQALGQGPQFIFQYYEEEERQRGNFPDRFSGHQFPNYSSELNVNALLLGDSALYLCASSLAQGVSGANVLTFGAGSRLTVL.

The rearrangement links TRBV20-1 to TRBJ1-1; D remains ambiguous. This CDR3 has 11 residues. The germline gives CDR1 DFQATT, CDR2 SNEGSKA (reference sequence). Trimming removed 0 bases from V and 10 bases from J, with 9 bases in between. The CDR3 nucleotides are TGCAGTGCTAGAGACGTACGGGGAGCTTTCTTT. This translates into CSARDVRGAFF.

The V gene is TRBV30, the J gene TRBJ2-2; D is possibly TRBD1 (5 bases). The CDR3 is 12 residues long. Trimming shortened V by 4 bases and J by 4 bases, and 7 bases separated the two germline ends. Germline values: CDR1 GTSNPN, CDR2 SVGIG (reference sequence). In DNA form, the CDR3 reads TGTGCCTGGACCAGGGCCACCGGGGAGCTGTTTTTT. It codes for CAWTRATGELFF.

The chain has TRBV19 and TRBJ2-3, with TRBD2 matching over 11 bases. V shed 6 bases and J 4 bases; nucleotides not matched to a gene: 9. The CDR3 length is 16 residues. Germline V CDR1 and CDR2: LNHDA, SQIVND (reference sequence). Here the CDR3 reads CASRAGLAVASDTQYF. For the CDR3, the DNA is TGTGCCAGTAGGGCGGGACTAGCGGTCGCTTCAGATACGCAGTATTTT.

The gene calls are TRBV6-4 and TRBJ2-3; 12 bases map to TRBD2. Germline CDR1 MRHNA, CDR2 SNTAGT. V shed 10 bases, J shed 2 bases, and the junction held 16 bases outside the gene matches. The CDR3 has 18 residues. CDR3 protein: CATPTSGGPYLPTDTQYF. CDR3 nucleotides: TGTGCCACCCCGACTAGCGGGGGCCCCTACTTACCCACAGATACGCAGTATTTT.

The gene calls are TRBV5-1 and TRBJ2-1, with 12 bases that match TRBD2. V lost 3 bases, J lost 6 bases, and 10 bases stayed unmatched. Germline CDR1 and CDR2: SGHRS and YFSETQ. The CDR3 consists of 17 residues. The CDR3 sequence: CASSSRLAGAAVNEQFF. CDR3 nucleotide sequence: TGCGCCAGCAGCTCACGACTAGCGGGGGCCGCGGTCAATGAGCAGTTCTTC.

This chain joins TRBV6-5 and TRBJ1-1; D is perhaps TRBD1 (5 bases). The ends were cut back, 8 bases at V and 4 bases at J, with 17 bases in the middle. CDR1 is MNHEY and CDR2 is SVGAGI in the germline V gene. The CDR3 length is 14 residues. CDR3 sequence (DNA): TGTGCCAGCGACTTCGGGGGGGGAGGCACTGAAGCTTTCTTT. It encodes CASDFGGGGTEAFF.

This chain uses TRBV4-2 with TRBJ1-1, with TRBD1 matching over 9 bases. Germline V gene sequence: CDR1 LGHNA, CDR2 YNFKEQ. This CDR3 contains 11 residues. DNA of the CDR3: TGTGCAAGGGACAGGGACACTGAAGCTTTCTTT. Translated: CARDRDTEAFF.

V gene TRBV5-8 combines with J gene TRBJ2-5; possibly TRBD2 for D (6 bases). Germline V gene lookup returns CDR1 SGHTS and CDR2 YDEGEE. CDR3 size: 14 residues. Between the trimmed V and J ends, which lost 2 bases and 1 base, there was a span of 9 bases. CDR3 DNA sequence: TGTGCCAGCAGCTTCGGCGGGACCCAAGAGACCCAGTACTTC. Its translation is CASSFGGTQETQYF.

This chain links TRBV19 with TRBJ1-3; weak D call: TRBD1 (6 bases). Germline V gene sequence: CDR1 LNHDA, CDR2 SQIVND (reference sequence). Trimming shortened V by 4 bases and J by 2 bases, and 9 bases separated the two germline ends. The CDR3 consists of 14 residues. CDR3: CASSSRQAGNTIYF. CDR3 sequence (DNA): TGTGCCAGTAGTAGTCGACAGGCTGGAAACACCATATATTTT. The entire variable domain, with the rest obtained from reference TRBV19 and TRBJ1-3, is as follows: DGGITQSPKYLFRKEGQNVTLSCEQNLNHDAMYWYRQDPGQGLRLIYYSQIVNDFQKGDIAEGYSVSREKKESFPLTVTSAQKNPTAFYLCASSSRQAGNTIYFGEGSWLTVV.

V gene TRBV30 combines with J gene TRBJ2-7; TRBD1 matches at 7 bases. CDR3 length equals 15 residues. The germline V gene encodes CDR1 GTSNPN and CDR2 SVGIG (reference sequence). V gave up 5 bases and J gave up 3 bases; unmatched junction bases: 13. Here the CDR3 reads CAWDSLGTEVYEQYF. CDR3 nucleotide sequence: TGTGCCTGGGACTCACTTGGGACAGAAGTCTACGAGCAGTACTTC.

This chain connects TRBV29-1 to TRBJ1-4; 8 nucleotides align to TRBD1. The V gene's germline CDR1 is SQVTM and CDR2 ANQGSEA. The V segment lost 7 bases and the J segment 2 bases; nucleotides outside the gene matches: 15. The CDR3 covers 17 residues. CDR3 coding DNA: TGCAGCGCTAACTCTGGGGCAGGGGGCTCTACTAATGAAAAACTGTTTTTT. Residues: CSANSGAGGSTNEKLFF.

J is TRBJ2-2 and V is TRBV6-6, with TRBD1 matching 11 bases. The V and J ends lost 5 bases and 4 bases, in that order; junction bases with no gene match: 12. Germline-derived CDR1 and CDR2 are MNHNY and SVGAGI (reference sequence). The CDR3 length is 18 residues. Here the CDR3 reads CASSPRTPGQGGTGELFF. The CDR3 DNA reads TGTGCCAGCAGTCCTAGGACCCCGGGACAGGGGGGCACCGGGGAGCTGTTTTTT.

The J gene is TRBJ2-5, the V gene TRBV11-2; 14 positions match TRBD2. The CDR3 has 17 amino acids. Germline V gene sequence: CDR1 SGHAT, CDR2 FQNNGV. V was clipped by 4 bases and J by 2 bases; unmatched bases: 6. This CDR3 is CASSSGTSGGVQETQYF. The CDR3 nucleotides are TGTGCCAGCAGCTCCGGGACTAGCGGGGGAGTTCAAGAGACCCAGTACTTC.

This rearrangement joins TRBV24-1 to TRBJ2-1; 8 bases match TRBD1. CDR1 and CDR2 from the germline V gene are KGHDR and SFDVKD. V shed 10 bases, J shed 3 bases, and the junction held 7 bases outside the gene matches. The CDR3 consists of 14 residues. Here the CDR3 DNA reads TGTGCCACTTCCGGGACAGGTAACTACAATGAGCAGTTCTTC. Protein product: CATSGTGNYNEQFF.

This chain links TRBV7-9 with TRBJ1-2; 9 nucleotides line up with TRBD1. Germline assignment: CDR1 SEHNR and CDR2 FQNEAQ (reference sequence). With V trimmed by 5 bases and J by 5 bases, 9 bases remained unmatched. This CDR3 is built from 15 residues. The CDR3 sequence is CASSTQGASPYGYTF. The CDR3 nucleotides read TGTGCCAGCAGCACACAGGGGGCGTCCCCATATGGCTACACCTTC. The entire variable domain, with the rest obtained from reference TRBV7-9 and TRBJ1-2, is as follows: DTGVSQNPRHKITKRGQNVTFRCDPISEHNRLYWYRQTLGQGPEFLTYFQNEAQLEKSRLLSDRFSAERPKGSFSTLEIQRTEQGDSAMYLCASSTQGASPYGYTFGSGTRLTVV.

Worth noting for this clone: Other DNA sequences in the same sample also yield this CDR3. This CDR3 is CASRQTGGGYGYTF. CDR3 coding DNA: TGTGCCAGCAGACAGACAGGGGGCGGTTATGGCTACACCTTC. The chain uses TRBV28 and TRBJ1-2, with TRBD1 matching over 10 bases. The CDR3 sequence is 14 residues long. The V and J ends lost 6 bases and 5 bases, in that order; junction bases with no gene match: 6. Germline V lookup: CDR1 MDHEN, CDR2 SYDVKM.

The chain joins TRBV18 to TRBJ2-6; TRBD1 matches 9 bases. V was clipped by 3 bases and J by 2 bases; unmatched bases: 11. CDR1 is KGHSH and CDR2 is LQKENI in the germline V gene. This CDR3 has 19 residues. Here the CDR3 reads CASSPTRAGQGTGANVLTF. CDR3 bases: TGTGCCAGCTCACCGACTAGAGCGGGACAGGGTACTGGGGCCAACGTCCTGACTTTC.

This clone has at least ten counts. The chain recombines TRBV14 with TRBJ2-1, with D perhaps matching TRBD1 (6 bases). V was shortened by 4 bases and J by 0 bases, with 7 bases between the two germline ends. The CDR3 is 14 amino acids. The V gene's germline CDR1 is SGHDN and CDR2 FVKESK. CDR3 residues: CASSRGGSYNEQFF. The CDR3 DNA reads TGTGCCAGCAGCCGAGGGGGCTCCTACAATGAGCAGTTCTTC.

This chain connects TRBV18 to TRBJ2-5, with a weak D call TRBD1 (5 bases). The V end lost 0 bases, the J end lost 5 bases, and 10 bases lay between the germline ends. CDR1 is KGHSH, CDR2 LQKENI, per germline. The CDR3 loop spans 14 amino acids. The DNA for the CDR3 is TGTGCCAGCTCACCACCAGCCAGGGTCGAGACCCAGTACTTC. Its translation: CASSPPARVETQYF. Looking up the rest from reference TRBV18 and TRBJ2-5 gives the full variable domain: NAGVMQNPRHLVRRRGQEARLRCSPMKGHSHVYWYRQLPEEGLKFMVYLQKENIIDESGMPKERFSAEFPKEGPSILRIQQVVRGDSAAYFCASSPPARVETQYFGPGTRLLVL.

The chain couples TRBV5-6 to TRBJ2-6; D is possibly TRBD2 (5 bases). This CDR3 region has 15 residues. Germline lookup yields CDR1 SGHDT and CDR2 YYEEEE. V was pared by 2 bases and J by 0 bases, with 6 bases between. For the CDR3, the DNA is TGTGCCAGCAGCTTTGGAGGCTCTGGGGCCAACGTCCTGACTTTC. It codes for CASSFGGSGANVLTF. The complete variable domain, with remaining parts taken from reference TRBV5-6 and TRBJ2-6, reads DAGVTQSPTHLIKTRGQQVTLRCSPKSGHDTVSWYQQALGQGPQFIFQYYEEEERQRGNFPDRFSGHQFPNYSSELNVNALLLGDSALYLCASSFGGSGANVLTFGAGSRLTVL.

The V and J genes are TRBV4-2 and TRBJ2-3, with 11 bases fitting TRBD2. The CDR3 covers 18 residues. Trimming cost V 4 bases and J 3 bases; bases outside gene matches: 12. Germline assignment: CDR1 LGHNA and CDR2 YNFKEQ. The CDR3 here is CASSRFSGGDPRTDTQYF. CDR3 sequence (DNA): TGTGCCAGCAGCCGTTTTAGCGGGGGGGATCCGAGGACAGATACGCAGTATTTT.

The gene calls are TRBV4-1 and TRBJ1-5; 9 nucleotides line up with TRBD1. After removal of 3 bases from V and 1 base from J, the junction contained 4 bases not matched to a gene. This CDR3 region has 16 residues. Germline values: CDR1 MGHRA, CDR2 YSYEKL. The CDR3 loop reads CASSHAGQGSNQPQHF. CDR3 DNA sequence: TGCGCCAGCAGCCACGCTGGACAGGGGAGCAATCAGCCCCAGCATTTT.

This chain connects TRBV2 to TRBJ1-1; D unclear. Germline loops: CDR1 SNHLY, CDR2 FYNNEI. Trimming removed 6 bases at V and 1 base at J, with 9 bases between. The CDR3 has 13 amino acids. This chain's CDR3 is CASRPVRNTEAFF. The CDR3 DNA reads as TGTGCCAGCAGGCCAGTCAGGAACACTGAAGCTTTCTTT.

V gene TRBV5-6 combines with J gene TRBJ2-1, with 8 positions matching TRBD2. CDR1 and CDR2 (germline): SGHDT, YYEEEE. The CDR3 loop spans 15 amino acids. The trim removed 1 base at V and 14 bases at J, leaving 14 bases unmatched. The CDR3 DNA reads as TGTGCCAGCAGCTTGTTGCGACTAGCGATGGGGGTAGAGTTCTTC. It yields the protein CASSLLRLAMGVEFF.

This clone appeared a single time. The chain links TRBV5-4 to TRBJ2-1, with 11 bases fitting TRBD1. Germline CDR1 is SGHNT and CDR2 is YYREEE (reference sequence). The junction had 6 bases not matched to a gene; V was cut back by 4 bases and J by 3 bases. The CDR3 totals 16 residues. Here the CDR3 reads CASSLGTGGVYNEQFF. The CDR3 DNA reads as TGTGCCAGCAGCCTGGGGACAGGGGGTGTCTACAATGAGCAGTTCTTC.

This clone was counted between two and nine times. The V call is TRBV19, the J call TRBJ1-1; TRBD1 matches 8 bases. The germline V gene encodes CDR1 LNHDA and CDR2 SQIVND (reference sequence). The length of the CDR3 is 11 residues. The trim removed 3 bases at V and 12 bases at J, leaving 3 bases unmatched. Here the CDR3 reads CASSMGRGPFF. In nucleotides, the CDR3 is TGTGCCAGTAGTATGGGCAGGGGGCCTTTCTTT.

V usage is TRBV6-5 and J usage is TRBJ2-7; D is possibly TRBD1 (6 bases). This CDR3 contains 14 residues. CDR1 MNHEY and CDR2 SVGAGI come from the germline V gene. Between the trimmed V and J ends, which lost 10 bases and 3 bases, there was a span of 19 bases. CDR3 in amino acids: CATALGQNRYEQYF. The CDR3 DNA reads TGTGCCACTGCCCTTGGACAGAACCGCTACGAGCAGTACTTC.

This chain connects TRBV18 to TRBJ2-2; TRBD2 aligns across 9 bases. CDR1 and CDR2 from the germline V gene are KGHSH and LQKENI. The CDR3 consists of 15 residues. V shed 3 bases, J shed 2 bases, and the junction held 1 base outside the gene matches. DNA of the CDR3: TGTGCCAGCTCACCTAGCGGGGGAAACACCGGGGAGCTGTTTTTT. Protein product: CASSPSGGNTGELFF.